The 26 T cell receptor beta chains below all came from one sample that was sequenced in a study of T cells after somatic rescue of genetic block. Sequencing was performed with immunoSEQ multiplex PCR; in TCRdb, only in-frame clones are kept and a portion is missing. This sample has more than 70,000 clones, with about nine tenths found just once. The sequencing sample was made of peripheral blood mononuclear cells (PBMCs). These receptors were obtained from a woman aged 18-35 years.

The J gene is TRBJ2-5, the V gene TRBV5-1; tentative D call: TRBD1 (5 bases). This CDR3 comprises 15 residues. V lost 2 bases and J 3 bases, leaving 14 bases between the germline ends. Germline values: CDR1 SGHRS, CDR2 YFSETQ. CDR3 sequence: CASSFSGTGEETQYF. CDR3 sequence (DNA): TGCGCCAGCAGCTTTAGTGGAACAGGAGAAGAGACCCAGTACTTC.

The chain joins TRBV7-8 to TRBJ1-4; D is undetermined. This CDR3 is 14 amino acids long. V lost 5 bases and J lost 8, with 15 bases in between. Germline V gene sequence: CDR1 SGHVS, CDR2 FQNEAQ. The CDR3 protein is CASSPSTVTEKLFF. The CDR3 DNA reads TGTGCCAGCAGCCCCTCGACGGTAACGGAAAAACTGTTTTTT.

The chain links TRBV5-4 to TRBJ1-2, with D uncertain. This CDR3 has 13 residues. Per the germline V gene, CDR1 is SGHNT and CDR2 is YYREEE (reference sequence). V lost 1 base and J 0 bases, leaving 4 bases between the germline ends. The CDR3 region is CASSLTANYGYTF. The CDR3 DNA sequence: TGTGCCAGCAGCTTGACAGCTAACTATGGCTACACCTTC.

The chain employs TRBV30 and TRBJ2-1; weak D call: TRBD2 (6 bases). The germline V and J ends were trimmed by 5 bases and 0 bases, with 11 bases remaining between them. Germline CDR1 GTSNPN, CDR2 SVGIG (reference sequence). The CDR3 runs 14 residues. This CDR3 reads CAWCGTPSYNEQFF. The CDR3 region has the DNA TGTGCCTGGTGCGGGACGCCCTCCTACAATGAGCAGTTCTTC.

V gene TRBV7-9 combines with J gene TRBJ2-2; no firm D call. The CDR3 extends over 16 amino acids. V lost 1 base to trimming and J lost 1 base, with 10 bases between them. The germline V gene has CDR1 SEHNR and CDR2 FQNEAQ (reference sequence). CDR3 DNA: TGTGCCAGCAGCTTAGGACATCAGCAGAACACCGGGGAGCTGTTTTTT. Translation gives CASSLGHQQNTGELFF.

The CDR3 DNA is TGTGCCAGCAGCCCGCTCGAGGTCCGCAATGAGCAGTTCTTC. It yields the protein CASSPLEVRNEQFF. The genes are TRBV25-1 and TRBJ2-1; D is uncertain. Germline CDR1 reads MGHDK; CDR2 reads SYGVNS. The CDR3 sequence is 14 residues long. Trimming took 6 bases from V and 6 from J, leaving 15 bases between them.

This chain joins TRBV5-4 and TRBJ2-5; the match to TRBD1 covers 7 bases. The CDR3 covers 17 residues. CDR1 and CDR2 from the germline V gene are SGHNT and YYREEE (reference sequence). Germline trimming cut 1 base from V and 5 bases from J; bases unmatched to any gene: 14. The CDR3 region is CASSLPSTGVWGETQYF. The CDR3 DNA sequence: TGTGCCAGCAGCTTGCCCTCTACAGGGGTTTGGGGGGAGACCCAGTACTTC.

This clone was seen more than once but under ten times. The chain couples TRBV19 to TRBJ1-3; unclear D gene. CDR3 size: 14 residues. The V end was cut by 6 bases, the J end by 2 bases, with 11 bases between. Germline V gives CDR1 LNHDA, CDR2 SQIVND (reference sequence). CDR3 loop: CASSPAPTGNTIYF. The CDR3 coding sequence is TGTGCCAGTAGCCCAGCCCCGACTGGAAACACCATATATTTT.

This chain joins TRBV28 and TRBJ1-1, with D tentatively TRBD1 (6 bases). The germline gives CDR1 MDHEN, CDR2 SYDVKM. Trimming took off 7 bases at V and 7 bases at J, with 22 bases between the two ends. The CDR3 length is 15 residues. Here the CDR3 reads CASTEDRTRGSEAFF. The CDR3 DNA sequence: TGTGCCAGCACCGAGGACAGAACAAGAGGCAGTGAAGCTTTCTTT.

For the CDR3, the DNA is TGTGCCAGCAGTCCCCTTCTCAGGGATGAGTCCTACGAGCAGTACTTC. This encodes CASSPLLRDESYEQYF. This chain joins TRBV28 and TRBJ2-7, with TRBD1 as a possible D gene (5 bases). The V end lost 5 bases, the J end lost 1 base, and 18 bases lay between the germline ends. CDR3 length equals 16 residues. Germline V CDR1 and CDR2: MDHEN, SYDVKM.

This chain uses TRBV4-3 with TRBJ2-1; D is perhaps TRBD1 or TRBD2 (6 bases each). V lost 3 bases and J lost 2, with 20 bases in between. There are 18 residues in the CDR3. Germline V gives CDR1 LGHNA, CDR2 YSLEER. DNA for the CDR3: TGCGCCAGCAGCCACAACGGAAACGGGGGCGGGACCTACAATGAGCAGTTCTTC. It yields the protein CASSHNGNGGGTYNEQFF.

The chain couples TRBV19 to TRBJ1-5; no definite D call. Germline V lookup: CDR1 LNHDA, CDR2 SQIVND (reference sequence). The CDR3 covers 15 residues. Between the trimmed V and J ends, which lost 3 bases and 0 bases, there was a span of 9 bases. CDR3 nucleotides: TGTGCCAGTAGTATGGCACAGAATAGCAATCAGCCCCAGCATTTT. Translation: CASSMAQNSNQPQHF. Supplemented by reference TRBV19 and TRBJ1-5, the full variable domain reads DGGITQSPKYLFRKEGQNVTLSCEQNLNHDAMYWYRQDPGQGLRLIYYSQIVNDFQKGDIAEGYSVSREKKESFPLTVTSAQKNPTAFYLCASSMAQNSNQPQHFGDGTRLSIL.

The rearrangement links TRBV5-5 to TRBJ1-1; weak D call: TRBD1 (6 bases). Germline loops: CDR1 SGHKS, CDR2 YYEKEE (reference sequence). The CDR3 length is 17 residues. The V gene lost 3 bases and the J gene lost 1 base, with 19 bases spanning the gap. The CDR3 DNA sequence: TGTGCCAGCAGCTCTCGACTGACCGGGACAAGGAACACTGAAGCTTTCTTT. Encoded protein: CASSSRLTGTRNTEAFF.

This clone showed up just once. The DNA of the CDR3 is TGTGCCAGCAGTTACTCGGGTAGGGATACTGAAGCTTTCTTT. It yields the protein CASSYSGRDTEAFF. V usage is TRBV6-5 and J usage is TRBJ1-1; D unclear. The CDR3 consists of 14 residues. Germline lookup yields CDR1 MNHEY and CDR2 SVGAGI. Trimming removed 0 bases from V and 5 bases from J, with 10 bases in between.

This clone turned up a few times. V usage is TRBV9 and J usage is TRBJ1-1, with a weak D call TRBD1 (6 bases). This CDR3 is built from 15 residues. Trimming left V 4 bases short and J 4 bases short, with 17 bases between. Germline assignment: CDR1 SGDLS and CDR2 YYNGEE. The CDR3 protein is CASSPTGLIGTEAFF. The CDR3 DNA sequence: TGTGCCAGCAGCCCCACAGGGTTGATAGGCACTGAAGCTTTCTTT. The full variable domain, rest sourced from reference TRBV9 and TRBJ1-1, is DSGVTQTPKHLITATGQRVTLRCSPRSGDLSVYWYQQSLDQGLQFLIQYYNGEERAKGNILERFSAQQFPDLHSELNLSSLELGDSALYFCASSPTGLIGTEAFFGQGTRLTVV.

The V gene is TRBV15, the J gene TRBJ2-5, with D perhaps TRBD1 (6 bases). Per the germline V gene, CDR1 is LNHNV and CDR2 is YYDKDF (reference sequence). Trimming pared 6 bases from V and 2 bases from J, leaving 19 bases between. CDR3 length: 16 residues. DNA of the CDR3: TGTGCCACCAGTCCTTTTCGGGACACCCTACAAGAGACCCAGTACTTC. Its translation is CATSPFRDTLQETQYF.

The chain uses TRBV18 and TRBJ2-3; 7 bases match TRBD2. In germline, CDR1 is KGHSH, CDR2 LQKENI. V trimming: 2 bases; J trimming: 0 bases; junction bases outside the gene matches: 5. This CDR3 has 16 residues. The CDR3 region is CASSPELATSTDTQYF. For the CDR3, the DNA is TGTGCCAGCTCACCAGAACTAGCGACCAGCACAGATACGCAGTATTTT.

The chain couples TRBV7-9 to TRBJ1-1; 8 bases are shared with TRBD1. Germline CDR1 SEHNR, CDR2 FQNEAQ (reference sequence). V was pared by 5 bases and J by 10 bases, with 12 bases of the junction left unmatched. This CDR3 is built from 14 residues. The CDR3 DNA follows: TGTGCCAGCAGCCCTAACGACGGACAGGGCAGAGCTTTCTTT. Translation gives CASSPNDGQGRAFF.

This chain connects TRBV5-1 to TRBJ2-4; 8 bases line up with TRBD1. The CDR3 length is 14 residues. V dropped 3 bases and J dropped 12; count of bases not matched to a gene: 11. Germline-derived CDR1 and CDR2 are SGHRS and YFSETQ. In DNA, the CDR3 is TGCGCCAGCAGCTCAGGACAGGGTCCAAAAACTCAGTACTTC. Translated, it gives CASSSGQGPKTQYF. The entire variable domain, with the rest obtained from reference TRBV5-1 and TRBJ2-4, is as follows: KAGVTQTPRYLIKTRGQQVTLSCSPISGHRSVSWYQQTPGQGLQFLFEYFSETQRNKGNFPGRFSGRQFSNSRSEMNVSTLELGDSALYLCASSSGQGPKTQYFGAGTRLSVL.

The J gene is TRBJ2-7, the V gene TRBV5-3; 11 bases agree with TRBD1. TRBV5-3 qualifies as an ORF whose function is uncertain. Trimming removed 3 bases from V and 11 bases from J; junction bases left unmatched: 10. There are 14 residues in the CDR3. CDR3: CARSCPGQGDYKYF. CDR3 nucleotide sequence: TGTGCCAGAAGCTGCCCGGGACAGGGGGACTATAAGTACTTC.

The chain links TRBV29-1 to TRBJ2-3, with D maybe TRBD1 (5 bases). The germline V and J ends were trimmed by 4 bases and 0 bases, with 17 bases remaining between them. The CDR3 loop spans 16 amino acids. CDR1 and CDR2 from the germline V gene are SQVTM and ANQGSEA. This CDR3 reads CSVVTPQGASTDTQYF. The CDR3 DNA follows: TGCAGCGTTGTCACCCCCCAGGGCGCTAGCACAGATACGCAGTATTTT.

V is TRBV5-1 and J is TRBJ1-1; no clear D. The CDR3 runs 15 residues. Germline V gives CDR1 SGHRS, CDR2 YFSETQ. The V gene lost 1 base and the J gene lost 3 bases, with 13 bases spanning the gap. CDR3 in DNA: TGCGCCAGCAGCTTGCTCGCCGGCAGAGACACTGAAGCTTTCTTT. Translated: CASSLLAGRDTEAFF.

This chain connects TRBV2 to TRBJ2-1, with D possibly matching TRBD1 (7 bases). Germline V gives CDR1 SNHLY, CDR2 FYNNEI. The CDR3 has 17 amino acids. Trimming stripped 7 bases from V and 2 bases from J, with 21 bases between. The CDR3, as DNA: TGTGCCAGCACCCAAAGAACCCCAGGGGGGCCCTACAATGAGCAGTTCTTC. Translation: CASTQRTPGGPYNEQFF.

The chain couples TRBV5-5 to TRBJ1-1, with D possibly TRBD1 on 5 matching bases. The CDR3 extends over 13 amino acids. Germline CDR1 reads SGHKS; CDR2 reads YYEKEE (reference sequence). V was cut by 1 base and J by 4 bases, with 8 bases left in between. This CDR3 is CASSLLGGTEAFF. The CDR3 nucleotides are TGTGCCAGCAGCTTGCTGGGGGGCACTGAAGCTTTCTTT.

V gene TRBV5-6 combines with J gene TRBJ2-7, with a tentative D call TRBD1 (5 bases). V was shortened by 7 bases and J by 3 bases, with 14 bases between the two germline ends. In germline, CDR1 is SGHDT, CDR2 YYEEEE. The CDR3 totals 13 residues. DNA for the CDR3: TGTGCCAGCCACCCCCTCACAGGCTACGAGCAGTACTTC. Translation gives CASHPLTGYEQYF.

This clone was counted between two and nine times. This chain uses TRBV12-5 with TRBJ1-3; TRBD1 is a possible D gene (5 bases). Germline loops: CDR1 LGHNT, CDR2 FRNRAP. The CDR3 has 14 residues. The CDR3 region is CASVHGTSGNTIYF. As DNA, the CDR3 is TGTGCCTCGGTCCATGGGACGTCTGGAAACACCATATATTTT.